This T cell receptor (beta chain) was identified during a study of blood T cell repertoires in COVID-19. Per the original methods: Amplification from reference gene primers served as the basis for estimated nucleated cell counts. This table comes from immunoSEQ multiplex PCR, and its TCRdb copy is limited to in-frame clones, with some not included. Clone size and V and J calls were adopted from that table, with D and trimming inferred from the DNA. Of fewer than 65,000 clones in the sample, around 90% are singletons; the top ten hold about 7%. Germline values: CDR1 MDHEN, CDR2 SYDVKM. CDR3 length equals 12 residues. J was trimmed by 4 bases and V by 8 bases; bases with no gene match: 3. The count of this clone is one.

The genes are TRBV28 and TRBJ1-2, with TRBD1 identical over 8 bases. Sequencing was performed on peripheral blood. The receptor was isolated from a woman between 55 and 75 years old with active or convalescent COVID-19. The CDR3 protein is CASRGTGYGYTF. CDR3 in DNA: TGTGCCAGCCGCGGGACAGGCTATGGCTACACCTTC.